One sample yielded the 8 T cell receptor beta chains listed below, sequenced in a study of PD-1 blockade in classical Hodgkin lymphoma. Only in-frame clones appear in the TCRdb table, and some are missing; sequencing was by immunoSEQ multiplex PCR. The data show roughly 25,000 clones, over 80% seen once. All trial patients relapsed after autologous stem cell transplantation. Negative magnetic selection isolated CD4+ T cells from thawed PBMCs. Sequencing used CD4+ T cells from blood, obtained at baseline. These receptors all stem from a human donor with classical Hodgkin lymphoma.

The chain recombines TRBV4-3 with TRBJ1-2, with 9 bases identical to TRBD1. Germline-derived CDR1 and CDR2 are LGHNA and YSLEER. With 0 bases clipped from V and 2 bases from J, the junction kept 1 base outside the gene matches. The CDR3 totals 15 residues. CDR3 DNA: TGCGCCAGCAGCCAAGAGACAGGGGGAAACTATGGCTACACCTTC. As protein: CASSQETGGNYGYTF.

The chain couples TRBV7-2 to TRBJ1-4, with D maybe TRBD1 (5 bases). Deletions cut 1 base from V and 8 bases from J, with 11 bases between. The length of the CDR3 is 14 residues. Germline CDR1 and CDR2: SGHTA and FQGNSA. CDR3 sequence reads: CASSLGAGREKLFF. In DNA form, the CDR3 reads TGTGCCAGCAGCTTAGGGGCAGGGCGCGAAAAACTGTTTTTT.

The V and J genes are TRBV7-6 and TRBJ2-7; no reliable D call. Per germline, CDR1 SGHVS and CDR2 FNYEAQ. The CDR3 totals 11 residues. Trimming took off 0 bases at V and 6 bases at J, with 3 bases between the two ends. The CDR3 DNA reads as TGTGCCAGCAGCTTAGCGCGCGAGCAGTACTTC. Its translation is CASSLAREQYF.

The chain links TRBV5-6 to TRBJ2-7; TRBD1 aligns across 7 bases. The CDR3 has 14 residues. With 4 bases clipped from V and 2 bases from J, the junction kept 6 bases outside the gene matches. Germline V gene data show CDR1 as SGHDT and CDR2 as YYEEEE. DNA of the CDR3: TGTGCCAGCAGCCGAGGGACAGCCACCTACGAGCAGTACTTC. As protein: CASSRGTATYEQYF.

V and J are TRBV18 and TRBJ2-2, with D unclear. The CDR3 sequence is 16 residues long. Per the germline V gene, CDR1 is KGHSH and CDR2 is LQKENI. The V end lost 3 bases, the J end lost 6 bases, and 17 bases lay between the germline ends. CDR3 bases: TGTGCCAGCTCACCGTCTTACGGCCGGAGCGCCGGGGAGCTGTTTTTT. The encoded protein is CASSPSYGRSAGELFF.

This clone was seen only once. The chain links TRBV7-2 to TRBJ2-5, with 10 bases matching TRBD2. Germline CDR1 SGHTA, CDR2 FQGNSA. The V gene end was trimmed by 5 bases and the J gene end by 3 bases; junction bases not matched to a gene: 9. This CDR3 has 16 amino acids. The CDR3: CASSQDPSGGEETQYF. CDR3 DNA: TGTGCCAGCAGCCAAGACCCCAGCGGGGGGGAAGAGACCCAGTACTTC. The full variable domain, with the rest looked up from reference TRBV7-2 and TRBJ2-5, is GAGVSQSPSNKVTEKGKDVELRCDPISGHTALYWYRQSLGQGLEFLIYFQGNSAPDKSGLPSDRFSAERTGGSVSTLTIQRTQQEDSAVYLCASSQDPSGGEETQYFGPGTRLLVL.

The J gene is TRBJ2-7, the V gene TRBV7-2, with a weak D call TRBD2 (6 bases). CDR3 length equals 14 residues. Germline loops: CDR1 SGHTA, CDR2 FQGNSA. The V and J ends lost 0 bases and 3 bases respectively, with 9 bases between them. CDR3 loop: CASSLAAGIYEQYF. The CDR3 DNA is TGTGCCAGCAGCTTAGCTGCGGGGATCTACGAGCAGTACTTC.

This chain connects TRBV6-6 to TRBJ1-1; maybe TRBD1 (5 bases). Germline CDR1 and CDR2: MNHNY and SVGAGI (reference sequence). This CDR3 is 14 amino acids long. The V end was cut by 2 bases, the J end by 5 bases, with 12 bases between. CDR3 amino acids: CASSYEQGETEAFF. CDR3 nucleotides: TGTGCCAGCAGTTACGAGCAGGGAGAAACTGAAGCTTTCTTT.